One and the same sample provided the 24 T cell receptor beta chains below, sequenced in a study of blood T cell repertoires in COVID-19. Produced via immunoSEQ multiplex PCR; TCRdb's table is partial and in-frame only. The table shows 330,000 or so clones, with approximately 92% occurring only once. What was sequenced was PBMCs or T cells enriched from blood (not recorded which). The receptor set was obtained from a woman under 40 who had recovered from COVID-19.

The CDR3 DNA is TGCAGCGCCGAGGCGGGCTCTGAAGCTTTCTTT. This gives the protein CSAEAGSEAFF. The genes are TRBV29-1 and TRBJ1-1; D uncertain. Trimming removed 7 bases at V and 6 bases at J, with 12 bases between. CDR1 and CDR2 from the germline V gene are SQVTM and ANQGSEA. This CDR3 spans 11 amino acids.

J is TRBJ1-6 and V is TRBV30, with D possibly being TRBD1 (6 bases). Trimming removed 3 bases from V and 1 base from J, with 10 bases in between. The germline V gene encodes CDR1 GTSNPN and CDR2 SVGIG (reference sequence). There are 15 residues in the CDR3. The CDR3 DNA reads TGTGCCTGGAGATACAGGGTTTCCTATAATTCACCCCTCCACTTT. It encodes CAWRYRVSYNSPLHF.

The genes are TRBV7-6 and TRBJ2-7; 7 bases agree with TRBD1. This CDR3 comprises 15 residues. The V and J ends lost 1 base and 3 bases, in that order; junction bases with no gene match: 6. CDR1 SGHVS and CDR2 FNYEAQ come from the germline V gene. Here the CDR3 reads CASSLGSGQNYEQYF. CDR3 sequence (DNA): TGTGCCAGCAGCTTAGGGTCGGGACAGAACTACGAGCAGTACTTC.

The chain joins TRBV2 to TRBJ2-5; the D gene is possibly TRBD1 (5 bases). The CDR3 is 14 amino acids. Trimming left V 6 bases short and J 1 base short, with 12 bases between. Germline CDR1 SNHLY, CDR2 FYNNEI. The CDR3 DNA follows: TGTGCCAGCAGCCTAGGACAAGTCCAAGAGACCCAGTACTTC. Translation: CASSLGQVQETQYF. Drawing the rest from reference TRBV2 and TRBJ2-5, the complete variable domain is EPEVTQTPSHQVTQMGQEVILRCVPISNHLYFYWYRQILGQKVEFLVSFYNNEISEKSEIFDDQFSVERPDGSNFTLKIRSTKLEDSAMYFCASSLGQVQETQYFGPGTRLLVL.

J is TRBJ2-2 and V is TRBV9; D possibly corresponds to TRBD1 (5 bases). The CDR3 extends over 15 amino acids. CDR1 and CDR2 from the germline V gene are SGDLS and YYNGEE. V lost 0 bases and J 2 bases, leaving 8 bases between the germline ends. The CDR3 nucleotides read TGTGCCAGCAGCGTAGGGACAACCAACACCGGGGAGCTGTTTTTT. Amino acids: CASSVGTTNTGELFF.

CDR3 in DNA: TGTGCCAGCAGGAGGACAGGGGATCCTCAGCCCCAGCATTTT. Encoded protein: CASRRTGDPQPQHF. The genes are TRBV6-5 and TRBJ1-5, with 9 bases that match TRBD1. V lost 6 bases to trimming and J lost 6 bases; unmatched junction nucleotides: 6. The CDR3 covers 14 residues. Per germline, CDR1 MNHEY and CDR2 SVGAGI.

The CDR3, as DNA: TGCGCCAGCAGCTCGACAGTGAACACTGAAGCTTTCTTT. Protein: CASSSTVNTEAFF. The chain links TRBV5-1 to TRBJ1-1, with D perhaps TRBD1 (5 bases). V lost 3 bases and J lost 0, with 6 bases in between. Germline CDR1 reads SGHRS; CDR2 reads YFSETQ. This CDR3 region has 13 residues.

In this sample, this clone turned up once. This CDR3 is CASSAAGNPTQYF. The CDR3 DNA is TGTGCCAGCAGCGCGGCGGGGAATCCGACCCAGTACTTC. The chain carries TRBV5-6 and TRBJ2-5, with a possible D match to TRBD2 (6 bases). Looked up from germline, CDR1 is SGHDT and CDR2 is YYEEEE. There are 13 residues in the CDR3. Trimming took off 4 bases at V and 7 bases at J, with 14 bases between the two ends. The full variable domain, completed using reference TRBV5-6 and TRBJ2-5, is DAGVTQSPTHLIKTRGQQVTLRCSPKSGHDTVSWYQQALGQGPQFIFQYYEEEERQRGNFPDRFSGHQFPNYSSELNVNALLLGDSALYLCASSAAGNPTQYFGPGTRLLVL.

V gene TRBV12-3 or TRBV12-4 combines with J gene TRBJ1-3, with D possibly being TRBD1 (6 bases). The CDR3 consists of 13 residues. V was cut by 7 bases and J by 4 bases, with 11 bases left in between. The CDR3 reads CASIGGLGNTIYF. The CDR3 coding sequence is TGTGCCAGCATCGGGGGGCTCGGAAACACCATATATTTT.

This clone was observed once. The rearrangement uses TRBV24-1 and TRBJ2-7; TRBD2 might be the D (6 bases). Per germline, CDR1 KGHDR and CDR2 SFDVKD. The CDR3 runs 16 residues. Trimming stripped 4 bases from V and 0 bases from J, with 15 bases between. As DNA, the CDR3 is TGTGCCACCAGTGACCCAGATAGCGGAAACTCCTACGAGCAGTACTTC. It codes for CATSDPDSGNSYEQYF.

The chain combines TRBV3-1 (or the pseudogene TRBV3-2) with TRBJ2-7, with TRBD2 matching 13 bases. The V gene's germline CDR1 is LGHDT and CDR2 YNNKEL (reference sequence). The CDR3 contains 19 residues. Trimming at V came to 4 bases and at J to 0 bases, leaving 12 bases not matched to a gene. CDR3 amino acids: CASSPKALAGGRSSYEQYF. The CDR3 nucleotides are TGTGCCAGCAGCCCCAAGGCACTAGCGGGAGGGCGAAGCTCCTACGAGCAGTACTTC.

The chain employs TRBV6-6 and TRBJ1-5, with 7 bases matching TRBD1. Germline CDR1 is MNHNY and CDR2 is SVGAGI (reference sequence). The CDR3 loop spans 16 amino acids. V gave up 6 bases and J gave up 0 bases; unmatched junction bases: 8. As DNA, the CDR3 is TGTGCCAGCAGCCAAGGGACAGCGTATAGCAATCAGCCCCAGCATTTT. Protein sequence: CASSQGTAYSNQPQHF.

The V and J genes are TRBV9 and TRBJ2-1; D remains ambiguous. The germline V and J ends were trimmed by 0 bases and 0 bases, with 10 bases remaining between them. Germline assignment: CDR1 SGDLS and CDR2 YYNGEE. The CDR3 contains 16 residues. This CDR3 is CASSVADSRSYNEQFF. CDR3 coding DNA: TGTGCCAGCAGCGTAGCCGATAGCCGCTCCTACAATGAGCAGTTCTTC.

This chain links TRBV7-6 with TRBJ2-5; TRBD2 aligns across 10 bases. The CDR3 loop spans 16 amino acids. Germline CDR1 is SGHVS and CDR2 is FNYEAQ. Losses at the gene ends were 5 bases for V and 5 bases for J; bases not matched to a gene: 11. CDR3 residues: CASSPTPAAGGETQYF. The CDR3 DNA reads as TGTGCCAGCAGCCCCACCCCGGCAGCGGGGGGGGAGACCCAGTACTTC.

This chain connects TRBV19 to TRBJ1-2; the D gene is possibly TRBD1 (6 bases). V was pared by 7 bases and J by 2 bases, with 14 bases between. Looked up from germline, CDR1 is LNHDA and CDR2 is SQIVND (reference sequence). The CDR3 loop spans 14 amino acids. CDR3 sequence (DNA): TGTGCCAGTAATCGTGGGGGGGCAAACTATGGCTACACCTTC. This translates into CASNRGGANYGYTF.

The chain uses TRBV5-4 and TRBJ1-5; D call uncertain. The V end lost 4 bases, the J end lost 4 bases, and 15 bases lay between the germline ends. The germline V gene encodes CDR1 SGHNT and CDR2 YYREEE (reference sequence). The CDR3 is 15 residues long. The CDR3 DNA reads TGTGCCAGCAGCATGGACCCGGGAATAAATCAGCCCCAGCATTTT. It specifies CASSMDPGINQPQHF.

The chain employs TRBV5-4 and TRBJ1-3; 9 bases agree with TRBD1. Germline-derived CDR1 and CDR2 are SGHNT and YYREEE (reference sequence). CDR3 length equals 15 residues. Trimming removed 2 bases from V and 4 bases from J; junction bases left unmatched: 4. The CDR3 region has the DNA TGTGCCAGCAGCTTACAGGGGGCAGGAGGAAACACCATATATTTT. It specifies CASSLQGAGGNTIYF.

Note on this clone: Other nucleotide sequences from this sample produce the same CDR3. The V gene is TRBV6-2 or TRBV6-3, the J gene TRBJ1-5; the match to TRBD1 covers 8 bases. CDR1 is MNHEY and CDR2 is SVGEGT in the germline V gene. The CDR3 is 13 amino acids. V gave up 6 bases and J gave up 4 bases; unmatched junction bases: 2. CDR3 sequence (DNA): TGTGCCAGCAGCCACAGGGGGAATCAGCCCCAGCATTTT. Translation gives CASSHRGNQPQHF.

The chain couples TRBV7-6 to TRBJ2-2; the match to TRBD1 covers 10 bases. V lost 7 bases to trimming and J lost 6 bases; unmatched junction nucleotides: 8. Germline CDR1 is SGHVS and CDR2 is FNYEAQ. The length of the CDR3 is 15 residues. The DNA of the CDR3 is TGTGCCAGCACTCCCGAGGGGACAGGGGCCGGGGAGCTGTTTTTT. It is translated as CASTPEGTGAGELFF.

The rearrangement uses TRBV5-4 and TRBJ1-2, with TRBD1 identical over 7 bases. The CDR3 covers 15 residues. The germline V gene encodes CDR1 SGHNT and CDR2 YYREEE (reference sequence). The trim removed 2 bases at V and 0 bases at J, leaving 4 bases unmatched. This CDR3 is CASSFMTGTNYGYTF. In DNA form, the CDR3 reads TGTGCCAGCAGCTTCATGACAGGGACTAACTATGGCTACACCTTC.

The chain joins TRBV5-1 to TRBJ1-1; 7 nucleotides agree with TRBD1. The V gene end was trimmed by 3 bases and the J gene end by 0 bases; junction bases not matched to a gene: 8. CDR1 is SGHRS and CDR2 is YFSETQ in the germline V gene. The CDR3 contains 16 residues. The CDR3 bases are TGCGCCAGCAGCTCCAGACAGGGCCCCATGAACACTGAAGCTTTCTTT. Its translation is CASSSRQGPMNTEAFF.

This chain connects TRBV9 to TRBJ2-2; possibly TRBD2 for D (6 bases). Germline V gene data show CDR1 as SGDLS and CDR2 as YYNGEE. V shed 3 bases and J shed 3 bases, with 18 bases lying between them. This CDR3 contains 17 residues. CDR3 residues: CASSGRVQAGYTGELFF. In DNA form, the CDR3 reads TGTGCCAGCAGCGGGAGGGTACAGGCCGGCTACACCGGGGAGCTGTTTTTT. The whole variable domain, remainder taken from reference TRBV9 and TRBJ2-2, is DSGVTQTPKHLITATGQRVTLRCSPRSGDLSVYWYQQSLDQGLQFLIQYYNGEERAKGNILERFSAQQFPDLHSELNLSSLELGDSALYFCASSGRVQAGYTGELFFGEGSRLTVL.

J is TRBJ1-3 and V is TRBV30; D possibly corresponds to TRBD1 (5 bases). The germline gives CDR1 GTSNPN, CDR2 SVGIG (reference sequence). V was shortened by 0 bases and J by 5 bases, with 14 bases between the two germline ends. CDR3 size: 15 residues. CDR3 amino acids: CAWSVPARARNTIYF. CDR3 coding DNA: TGTGCCTGGAGTGTACCCGCCAGGGCCAGAAACACCATATATTTT.

This sequence joins TRBV6-5 and TRBJ2-5, with 8 nucleotides matching TRBD1. The ends lost 6 bases at V and 5 bases at J; junction bases unmatched: 8. This CDR3 contains 14 residues. CDR1 and CDR2 (germline): MNHEY, SVGAGI. The CDR3 loop reads CASSLTGERETQYF. The DNA for the CDR3 is TGTGCCAGCAGCCTGACAGGGGAAAGGGAGACCCAGTACTTC.